This passage covers 4 T cell receptor beta chains from one sample sequenced in a study of cytomegalovirus exposure and HLA in healthy donors. PCR used 60 Vbeta primers and 13 Jbeta primers. Profiling relied on immunoSEQ multiplex PCR, and the TCRdb table lists in-frame clones only, not all of them. The sample comprises around 150,000 clones, approximately 86% of which are singletons, and about 2.1% rests with the top ten. Sequencing was done on a sample of PBMCs. The receptors derive from a woman aged 18-35 years in good health and CMV-seronegative.

This clone qualifies as medium-sized. This chain links TRBV6-1 with TRBJ2-3; D may be TRBD2 (6 bases). The V gene lost 3 bases and the J gene lost 4 bases, with 11 bases spanning the gap. The germline V gene encodes CDR1 MNHNS and CDR2 SASEGT. This CDR3 has 14 residues. The CDR3 spells CASSDGPGADTQYF. As DNA, the CDR3 is TGTGCCAGCAGTGATGGCCCGGGGGCAGATACGCAGTATTTT.

The chain employs TRBV6-1 and TRBJ1-2, with D possibly matching TRBD1 (5 bases). Germline values: CDR1 MNHNS, CDR2 SASEGT. Trimming shortened V by 2 bases and J by 6 bases, and 19 bases separated the two germline ends. The CDR3 is made up of 16 amino acids. The CDR3 DNA reads as TGTGCCAGCAGTGAATCTTTAGCCGGGACTCGACATGGCTACACCTTC. Protein sequence: CASSESLAGTRHGYTF.

The genes are TRBV30 and TRBJ2-3; TRBD2 agrees at 10 bases. The V segment lost 0 bases and the J segment 11 bases; nucleotides outside the gene matches: 11. Germline lookup yields CDR1 GTSNPN and CDR2 SVGIG (reference sequence). There are 15 residues in the CDR3. CDR3 in amino acids: CAWSVKAGGRLGQYF. Here the CDR3 DNA reads TGTGCCTGGAGTGTAAAAGCGGGAGGGCGGTTGGGGCAGTATTTT.

The V and J genes are TRBV9 and TRBJ2-3; the D is unclear. The CDR3 runs to 14 residues. Between the trimmed V and J ends, which lost 7 bases and 0 bases, there was a span of 12 bases. Germline assignment: CDR1 SGDLS and CDR2 YYNGEE. The CDR3 sequence is CASSSSTSTDTQYF. In DNA, the CDR3 is TGTGCCAGCTCCTCCTCTACTAGCACAGATACGCAGTATTTT.